The subject of this entry is one T cell receptor beta chain. Antigen unknown. These data belong to a study of cytomegalovirus exposure and HLA in healthy donors. Study-level results: Rare sequences made up most TCRs, while some public TCRs were found in many donors. The classifier, whose performance was assessed in both the original and validation cohorts, reportedly diagnosed cytomegalovirus status with high specificity and sensitivity.

The validation cohort, a group of over a hundred subjects, included the donors and was separate from the roughly 670-subject first cohort. Assay used: immunoSEQ multiplex PCR; TCRdb lists only in-frame clones, some missing. The data contain 110,000 to 150,000 clones, roughly 89% of them singletons. This TCR was sampled from a woman aged 18 to 35 in good health and CMV-seropositive. Sequenced input: PBMCs.

This CDR3 reads CASSIDPTGAILPLHF. The CDR3 DNA is TGTGCCAGCAGCATCGACCCGACAGGGGCGATTTTACCCCTCCACTTT. The V call is TRBV28, the J call TRBJ1-6, with 8 bases identical to TRBD1. The CDR3 runs 16 residues. Germline V gives CDR1 MDHEN, CDR2 SYDVKM. V was pared by 6 bases and J by 12 bases, with 16 bases of the junction left unmatched.